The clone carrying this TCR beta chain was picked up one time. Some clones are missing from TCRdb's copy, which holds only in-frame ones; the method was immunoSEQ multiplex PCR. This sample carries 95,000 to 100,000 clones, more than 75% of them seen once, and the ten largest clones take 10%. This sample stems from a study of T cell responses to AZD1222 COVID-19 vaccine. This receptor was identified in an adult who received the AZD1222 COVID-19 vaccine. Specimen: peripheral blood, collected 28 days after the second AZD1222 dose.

The DNA of the CDR3 is TGTGCCAGTAGTCTTTATCTTACTAGCGGGGATTACAATGAGCAGTTCTTC. This gives the protein CASSLYLTSGDYNEQFF. V is TRBV19 and J is TRBJ2-1, with 10 bases lining up with TRBD2. Per the germline V gene, CDR1 is LNHDA and CDR2 is SQIVND (reference sequence). The CDR3 spans 17 residues. With V trimmed by 5 bases and J by 4 bases, 11 bases remained unmatched.